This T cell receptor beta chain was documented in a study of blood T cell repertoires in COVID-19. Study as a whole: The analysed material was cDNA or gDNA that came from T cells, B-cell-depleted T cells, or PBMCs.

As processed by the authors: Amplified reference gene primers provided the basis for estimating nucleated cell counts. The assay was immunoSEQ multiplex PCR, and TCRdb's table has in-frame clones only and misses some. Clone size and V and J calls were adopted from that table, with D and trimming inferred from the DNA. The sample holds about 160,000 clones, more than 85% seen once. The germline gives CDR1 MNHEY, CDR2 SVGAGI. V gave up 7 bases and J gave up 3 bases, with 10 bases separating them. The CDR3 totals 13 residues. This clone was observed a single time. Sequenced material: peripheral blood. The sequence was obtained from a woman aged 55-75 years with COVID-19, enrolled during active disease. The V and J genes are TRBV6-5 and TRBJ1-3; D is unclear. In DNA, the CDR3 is TGTGCCAGCAAGGTCCCGGGTGGAAACACCATATATTTT. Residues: CASKVPGGNTIYF.